This T cell receptor beta chain was identified in a study of T cells after yellow fever vaccination. Study at large: Preparing low-cell-number fractions relied on SMART-Seq v4 Ultra Low Input. Whole-study findings and limits: Post-booster reappearance was seen for most primary-vaccination clones (just over 95% CD4, roughly 88% CD8). Secondary responses were weaker yet peaked faster, day 5 versus 15.

The V gene's germline CDR1 is MNHNY and CDR2 SVGAGI (reference sequence). The CDR3 spans 16 residues. The junction had 14 bases not matched to a gene; V was cut back by 8 bases and J by 2 bases. Turning to this clonotype: Antigen unknown.

Researchers made TCR cDNA using 5'RACE template switching, and this step added a universal primer site and UMIs. One entry per CDR3 protein, called by TCRdb with MiXCR from the 5' RACE reads. This table has 250,000 to 400,000 distinct CDR3 sequences, 4.1% appearing once. The sequencing used PBMCs, collected 5 days after the yellow fever booster vaccination. This clonotype was obtained from a man aged 18 to 29 who received the YFV17D yellow fever vaccine. The gene calls are TRBV6-6 and TRBJ2-7, with 8 bases that match TRBD1. CDR3 nucleotide sequence: TGTGCCAGCCGAGGGACAGGCGAAACCAAGGCCTACGAGCAGTACTTC. Translated, it gives CASRGTGETKAYEQYF.